The sequence of this T cell receptor (beta chain) was determined in a study of blood T cell repertoires in COVID-19. The overall study: COVID-19 samples, acute and convalescent, were from the United States, Italy and Spain. PBMCs, B-cell-depleted T cells, or T cells provided the cDNA or gDNA that made up the material.

The V and J ends lost 5 bases and 0 bases, in that order; junction bases with no gene match: 7. The V gene's germline CDR1 is SGHTA and CDR2 FQGTGA. This CDR3 region has 17 residues. Authors' methods: Amplification of reference gene primers provided the estimated nucleated cell counts. Libraries were prepared by immunoSEQ multiplex PCR; TCRdb keeps only in-frame clonotypes and omits some of them. V and J calls plus clone size are reproduced from that table; the DNA served to infer D and trimming. The table has some 400,000 clones, about 87% seen once. Seattle patient enrollment occurred during active infection, with longitudinal follow-up thereafter.

The chain couples TRBV7-3 to TRBJ2-1; 10 positions agree with TRBD2. The TCR was taken from a woman between 55 and 75 years old with COVID-19, enrolled during active disease. The material sequenced was peripheral blood. This CDR3 is CASSPRTSGLSYNEQFF. The CDR3 coding sequence is TGTGCCAGCAGCCCTAGGACTAGCGGACTCTCCTACAATGAGCAGTTCTTC.